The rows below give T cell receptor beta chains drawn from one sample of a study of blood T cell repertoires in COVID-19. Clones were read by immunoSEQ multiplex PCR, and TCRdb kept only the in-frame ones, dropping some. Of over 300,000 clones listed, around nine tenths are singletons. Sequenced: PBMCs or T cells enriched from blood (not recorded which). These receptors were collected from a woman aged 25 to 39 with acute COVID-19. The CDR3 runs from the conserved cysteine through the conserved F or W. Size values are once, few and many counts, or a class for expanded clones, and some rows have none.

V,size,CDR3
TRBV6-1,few,CASSEVFRTALADNQPQHF
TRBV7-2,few,CASSPRREETQYF
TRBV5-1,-,CASSYTVSGANVLTF
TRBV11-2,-,CASSSPRRENYGYTF
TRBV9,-,CASAPEGAIYNEQFF
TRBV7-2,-,CASSLDAGSYEQYF
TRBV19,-,CASSIVGGAKNTEAFF
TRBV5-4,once,CASSSNPGVNEQFF
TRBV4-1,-,CASSQVGKRAYEQYF
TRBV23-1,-,CASTQSRWTDSPLHF
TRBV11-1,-,CASSEAGKAYNEQFF
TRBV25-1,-,CASSEGHPTKNIQYF
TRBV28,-,CASSLSVEAFF
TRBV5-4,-,CASSHGPADTQYF
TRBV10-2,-,CASARTNSNQPQHF
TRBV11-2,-,CASSLDAAYNSPLHF
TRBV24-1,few,CATSDGGTLSYEQYF
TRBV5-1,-,CASSYRDRGRDTQYF
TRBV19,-,CASSITRQDRNEQYF
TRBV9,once,CASSAASRGNEKLFF
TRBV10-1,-,CASSLSGGAHEQYF
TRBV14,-,CASSQRGGYAEKLFF
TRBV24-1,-,CATSDPRDREGQPQHF
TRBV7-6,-,CASSSRQESSGNTIYF
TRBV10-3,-,CAISESRTDEAFF
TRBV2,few,CASSEVTLGANEQYF
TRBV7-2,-,CASRNAASSYEQYF
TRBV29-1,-,CSVVGMTGSSYNEQFF
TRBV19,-,CASSTRDRAAGNTIYF
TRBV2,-,CASSGTEANYGYTF
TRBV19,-,CASSIGRQGSYEQYF
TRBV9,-,CASSVGTGQLNSPLHF